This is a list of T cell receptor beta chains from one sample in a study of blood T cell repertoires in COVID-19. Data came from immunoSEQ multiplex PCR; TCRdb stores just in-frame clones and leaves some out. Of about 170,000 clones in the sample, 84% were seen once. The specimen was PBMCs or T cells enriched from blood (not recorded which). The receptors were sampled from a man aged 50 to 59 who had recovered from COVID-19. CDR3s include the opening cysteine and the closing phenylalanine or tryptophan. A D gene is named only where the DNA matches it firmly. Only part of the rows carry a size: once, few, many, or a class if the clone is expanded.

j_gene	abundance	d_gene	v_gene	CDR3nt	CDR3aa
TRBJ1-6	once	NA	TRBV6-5	TGTGCCAGCACCTACGGGGGTGGTGGGAATTCACCCCTCCACTTT	CASTYGGGGNSPLHF
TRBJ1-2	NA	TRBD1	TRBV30	TGTGCCTGGAATAGACAGGGGGTTGGCTACACCTTC	CAWNRQGVGYTF
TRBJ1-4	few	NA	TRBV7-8	TGTGCCAGCAGCCCTTTCCTATTAACTAATGAAAAACTGTTTTTT	CASSPFLLTNEKLFF
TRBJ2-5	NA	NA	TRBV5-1	TGCGCCAGCAGCCTCGCCGGGTCCGGGGGAGAGACCCAGTACTTC	CASSLAGSGGETQYF
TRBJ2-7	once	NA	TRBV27	TGTGCCAGCAGTCTACAGGTATCCTACGAGCAGTACTTC	CASSLQVSYEQYF
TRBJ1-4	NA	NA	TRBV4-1	TGCGCCAGCAGCCAAGTTCCTCCTCTGCCCAATGCGGAACTGTTTTTT	CASSQVPPLPNAELFF
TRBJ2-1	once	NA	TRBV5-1	TGCGCCAGCAGCTTGGGACACCTCGTCGATGAGCAGTTCTTC	CASSLGHLVDEQFF
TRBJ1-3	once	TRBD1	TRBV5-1	TGCGCCAGCAGCTTGGATGGGACAGCTGGAAACACCATATATTTT	CASSLDGTAGNTIYF
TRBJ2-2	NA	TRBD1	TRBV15	TGTGCCACCAGCATACGTCCTGGGACAGGTTCGAACACCGGGGAGCTGTTTTTT	CATSIRPGTGSNTGELFF
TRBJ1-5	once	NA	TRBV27	TGTGCCAGCAAGGATGGAGGGGCCGGAGGTAACGTTCAGCCCCAGCATTTT	CASKDGGAGGNVQPQHF
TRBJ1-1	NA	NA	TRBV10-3	TGTGCCATCAAGGTCCCAGAGCGGAACACTGAAGCTTTCTTT	CAIKVPERNTEAFF
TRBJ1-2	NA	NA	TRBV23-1	TGCGCCAGCAGTCAATCCCTATTTCTGGGCGGGGATGGCTACACCTTC	CASSQSLFLGGDGYTF
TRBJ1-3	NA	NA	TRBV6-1	TGTGCCAGCAGTGAAGGCGGGCAGGGAAACACCATATATTTT	CASSEGGQGNTIYF
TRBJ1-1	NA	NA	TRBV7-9	TGTGCCAGCAGCCCCCGGGGATCAGGCACTGAAGCTTTCTTT	CASSPRGSGTEAFF
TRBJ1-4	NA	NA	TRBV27	TGTGCCAGCAGTTCCTTTGCAACTAATGAAAAACTGTTTTTT	CASSSFATNEKLFF
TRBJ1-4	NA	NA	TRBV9	TGTGCCAGCAGCGTAGGGATATCAGATGGCGGTGAAAAACTGTTTTTT	CASSVGISDGGEKLFF
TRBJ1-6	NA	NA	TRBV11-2	TGTGCCGTTAGCGGCAGGGCCCATCCACCCCTCCACTTT	CAVSGRAHPPLHF
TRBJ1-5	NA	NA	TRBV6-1	TGTGCCAGCAGTGACGGGGGGGGGCAGCCCCAGCATTTT	CASSDGGGQPQHF
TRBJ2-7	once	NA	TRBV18	TGTGCCAGCTCAATTTATGACACCTCCTACGAGCAGTACTTC	CASSIYDTSYEQYF
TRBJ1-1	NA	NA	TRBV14	TGTGCCAGCAGCCCCTTATCCGCAGGCAACACTGAAGCTTTCTTT	CASSPLSAGNTEAFF
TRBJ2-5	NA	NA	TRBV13	TGTGCCAGCAGCTTAGGTGGGGGAGGAGAGACCCAGTACTTC	CASSLGGGGETQYF
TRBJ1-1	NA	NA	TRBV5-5	TGTGCCAGCAGCAATGGACAGCCAGGCGCTGAAGCTTTCTTT	CASSNGQPGAEAFF
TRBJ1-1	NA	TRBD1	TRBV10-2	TGCGCCAGCAGTGAGGCAGGACAGGGCGCTGAAGCTTTCTTT	CASSEAGQGAEAFF
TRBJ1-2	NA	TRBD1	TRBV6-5	TGTGCCAGCAGTTACTCGGGACAGGGCTGGTATGGCTACACCTTC	CASSYSGQGWYGYTF
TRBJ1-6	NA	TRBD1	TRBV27	TGTGCCAGCAGTCCAGGGGGTACCTATAATTCACCCCTCCACTTT	CASSPGGTYNSPLHF
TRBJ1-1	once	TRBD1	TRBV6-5	TGTGCCAGCAGTTACTCTGGACAGGGGGCGTTTGAAGCTTTCTTT	CASSYSGQGAFEAFF
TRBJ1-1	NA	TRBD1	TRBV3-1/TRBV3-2	TGTGCCAGCAGCCAAGTATTCAGGGGGAGTGGGACTGAAGCTTTCTTT	CASSQVFRGSGTEAFF
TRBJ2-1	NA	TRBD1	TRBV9	TGTGCCAGCAGCGTAGATTCTGGACAGGGGTACAATGAGCAGTTCTTC	CASSVDSGQGYNEQFF
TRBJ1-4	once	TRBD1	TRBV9	TGTGCCAGCAGCCTCCGGGACAGGGGGAATGAAAAACTGTTTTTT	CASSLRDRGNEKLFF
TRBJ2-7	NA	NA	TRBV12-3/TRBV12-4	TGTGCCAGCGGGCTGACAGCCTCCTACGAGCAGTACTTC	CASGLTASYEQYF
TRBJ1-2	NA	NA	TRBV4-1	TGCGCCAGCAGCCAAGATGGCAACCTCTATGGCTACACCTTC	CASSQDGNLYGYTF
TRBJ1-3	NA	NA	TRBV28	TGTGCCAGCAGTTTAAACCCCGGACTGATGGGAAACACCATATATTTT	CASSLNPGLMGNTIYF
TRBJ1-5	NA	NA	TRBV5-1	TGCGCCAGCAGCTCTCAGGGGAACCGGGATCAGCCCCAGCATTTT	CASSSQGNRDQPQHF
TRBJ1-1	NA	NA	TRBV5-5	TGTGCCAGCAGCTTGGATCAGATGAACACTGAAGCTTTCTTT	CASSLDQMNTEAFF
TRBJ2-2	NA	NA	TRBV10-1	TGCGCCAGCAATCGAGAGTACACCGGGGAGCTGTTTTTT	CASNREYTGELFF
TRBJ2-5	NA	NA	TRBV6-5	TGTGCCAGCAGTTACTTTGGGGCAGAGACCCAGTACTTC	CASSYFGAETQYF
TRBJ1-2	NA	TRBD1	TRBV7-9	TGTGCCAGCAGCCCGGGACAGGAAAACTATGGCTACACCTTC	CASSPGQENYGYTF
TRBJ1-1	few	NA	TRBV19	TGTGCCAGTAGTCCTAACTCCGGGGGGAACACTGAAGCTTTCTTT	CASSPNSGGNTEAFF
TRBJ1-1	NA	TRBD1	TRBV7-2	TGTGCCAGCAGGCGGGGACAGGTCGGAAACACTGAAGCTTTCTTT	CASRRGQVGNTEAFF
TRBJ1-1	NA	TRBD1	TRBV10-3	TGTGCCATCACCACCTCCCAGGGGGGTGATACTGAAGCTTTCTTT	CAITTSQGGDTEAFF
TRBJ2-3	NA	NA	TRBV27	TGTGCCAGCAGTTTAAAGACCACCAGACAGCGCACAGATACGCAGTATTTT	CASSLKTTRQRTDTQYF
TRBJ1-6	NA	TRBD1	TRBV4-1	TGCGCCAGCAGCTCCTGGCGGGACAGAGATTCACCCCTCCACTTT	CASSSWRDRDSPLHF
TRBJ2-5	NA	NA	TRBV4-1	TGCGCCAGCAGCCAAGTTCAGGGAAAGTTACAAGAGACCCAGTACTTC	CASSQVQGKLQETQYF
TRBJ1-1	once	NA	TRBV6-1	TGTGCCAGCAGTGATCAGGGTGCTGCGAACACTGAAGCTTTCTTT	CASSDQGAANTEAFF
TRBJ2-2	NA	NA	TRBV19	TGTGCCAGTAACCGAGGAGCGGTTAACACCGGGGAGCTGTTTTTT	CASNRGAVNTGELFF
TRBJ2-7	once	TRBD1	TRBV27	TGTGCCAGCAGTTTAAAACGGACAGGGGGAGGATACGAGCAGTACTTC	CASSLKRTGGGYEQYF
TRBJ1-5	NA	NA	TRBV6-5	TGTGCCAGCAGGCCGCAGGGGAACAGCAATCAGCCCCAGCATTTT	CASRPQGNSNQPQHF
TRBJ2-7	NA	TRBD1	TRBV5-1	TGCGCCAGCAGCTTGGAAGGGACAGGGTCCTACGAGCAGTACTTC	CASSLEGTGSYEQYF
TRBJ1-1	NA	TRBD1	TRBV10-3	TGTGCCATCAGACGGGACAGCTCCACCACTGAAGCTTTCTTT	CAIRRDSSTTEAFF
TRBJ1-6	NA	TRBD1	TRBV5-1	TGCGCCAGCAGCTCGGCACAGGGGAGAAATTCACCCCTCCACTTT	CASSSAQGRNSPLHF
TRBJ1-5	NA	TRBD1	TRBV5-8	TGTGCCAGCAGCTCCTACGGGACAGGGACTCTCAGCAATCAGCCCCAGCATTTT	CASSSYGTGTLSNQPQHF
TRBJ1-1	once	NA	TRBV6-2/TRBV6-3	TGTGCCAGCAGTCGACAGGCTAAGAACACTGAAGCTTTCTTT	CASSRQAKNTEAFF
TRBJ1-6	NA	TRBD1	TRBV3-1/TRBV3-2	TGTGCCAGCAGCCAAGTGGACAGGTTACGGGGTTCACCCCTCCACTTT	CASSQVDRLRGSPLHF
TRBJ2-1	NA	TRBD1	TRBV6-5	TGTGCCAGCAGTACTGACAGGGGGGTCCAATATGAGCAGTTCTTC	CASSTDRGVQYEQFF
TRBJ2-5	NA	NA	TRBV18	TGTGCCAGCTCACCGGGCAGTCAAGAGACCCAGTACTTC	CASSPGSQETQYF